This TCR beta chain was captured in a study of cytomegalovirus exposure and HLA in healthy donors. General study findings and limits: V- and J-gene trimming in TCR beta was tied to a missense DCLRE1C variant by an analysis performed later.

Of note for this clone: Its cognate antigen is unknown.

This PCR relied on a set of 60 Vbeta primers and 13 Jbeta primers. Using immunoSEQ multiplex PCR, the repertoire was profiled, and TCRdb retains in-frame clones only, with some absent. The table records about 110,000 clones, less than 85% of them present only once. This clonotype originated in a man aged 35-49 years in good health and CMV-seropositive. The sample was PBMCs.

The CDR3 bases are TGTGCCAGCAGTGGGTTCGCGGGGATACAAGAGACCCAGTACTTC. Translation gives CASSGFAGIQETQYF. This chain connects TRBV27 to TRBJ2-5; maybe TRBD2 (6 bases). CDR1 and CDR2 from the germline V gene are MNHEY and SMNVEV (reference sequence). Trimming took off 5 bases at V and 2 bases at J, with 15 bases between the two ends. The CDR3 sequence is 15 residues long.